A selection of T cell receptor beta chains follows, all from one sample in a study of T cells in Graves' hyperthyroidism and ophthalmopathy. Using its own MiXCR run on the multiplex PCR reads, TCRdb lists one record per CDR3 protein. The sample shows about 300,000 distinct CDR3 sequences, approximately 17% of them seen only once. The sequenced material came from blood. The origin of the receptors is a man younger than 40 with Graves' hyperthyroidism. Both conserved end residues are part of each CDR3. A D gene is named only where the DNA matches it firmly. Clone size is not always given. Where it is, it says once, few, many or a class for expanded clones.

d_gene | j_gene | v_gene | abundance | CDR3nt | CDR3aa
TRBD2 | TRBJ2-5 | TRBV20-1 | few | TGCAGTGCTAGCGTAGTAGCGGGAGCGGGGCAAGAGACCCAGTACTTC | CSASVVAGAGQETQYF
. | TRBJ1-2 | TRBV5-8 | few | TGTGCCAGCAGCGACCTACGAGCTGGCTACACCTTC | CASSDLRAGYTF
TRBD2 | TRBJ2-1 | TRBV7-2 | many | TGTGCCAGCAGCTTCACTAGCGGTACCTACAATGAGCAGTTCTTC | CASSFTSGTYNEQFF
. | TRBJ2-7 | TRBV19 | . | TGTGCCAGTAGTATAGATGCGGGAACCCGCTACGAGCAGTACTTC | CASSIDAGTRYEQYF
. | TRBJ1-4 | TRBV29-1 | many | TGCAGCATCCGGGGCCCGCAGGAAAAACTGTTTTTT | CSIRGPQEKLFF
. | TRBJ2-5 | TRBV7-2 | many | TGTGCCAGCAGCGCGGGTATGGAAGAGACCCAGTACTTC | CASSAGMEETQYF
. | TRBJ1-2 | TRBV6-5 | . | TGTGCCAGCAGTTACAGGGAAGAAGATGGCTACACCTTC | CASSYREEDGYTF
. | TRBJ2-1 | TRBV18 | many | TGTGCCAGCTCACCGGGGGGGCCTACCTACAATGAGCAGTTCTTC | CASSPGGPTYNEQFF
TRBD1 | TRBJ2-6 | TRBV4-2 | once | TGTGCCAGCAGGCTCTCGGACAGGGGGCAGGCGGGGGCCAACGTCCTGACTTTC | CASRLSDRGQAGANVLTF
. | TRBJ2-7 | TRBV5-1 | many | TGCGCCAGCAGCTTGAAGTTGGCCGCGGAGGGCGAGCAGTACTTC | CASSLKLAAEGEQYF
TRBD2 | TRBJ2-7 | TRBV20-1 | . | TGCAGTGCTAGAACCCTAGCGGAAAGGTACGAGCAGTACTTC | CSARTLAERYEQYF
. | TRBJ2-1 | TRBV28 | many | TGTGCCAGCAGTTCCCCCGAAACTAGCTCCTACAATGAGCAGTTCTTC | CASSSPETSSYNEQFF
. | TRBJ2-7 | TRBV5-6 | many | TGTGCCAGTGTCGGGCCCACCTACGAGCAGTACTTC | CASVGPTYEQYF
TRBD2 | TRBJ2-1 | TRBV6-1 | many | TGTGCCAGTCAACGGGGGGATGGTTCCTACAATGAGCAGTTCTTC | CASQRGDGSYNEQFF
. | TRBJ1-2 | TRBV19 | . | TGTGCCAGTAGCCTCGGGGGGCGCGACTATGGCTACACCTTC | CASSLGGRDYGYTF
. | TRBJ2-7 | TRBV20-1 | many | TGCAGTGCTATGGGTTCGCGGTCCGGAGGGCTGGCCGAGCAGTACTTC | CSAMGSRSGGLAEQYF
. | TRBJ1-2 | TRBV6-1 | . | TGTGCCAGCAGTTATGGAGTTGGCTATGGCTACACCTTC | CASSYGVGYGYTF
TRBD1 | TRBJ1-1 | TRBV12-3/TRBV12-4 | many | TGTGCCAGCAGAGCAGGGACAGGAAACACTGAAGCTTTCTTT | CASRAGTGNTEAFF
. | TRBJ2-3 | TRBV24-1 | many | TGTGCCACCAGATCCGGGCTCAGCACAGATACGCAGTATTTT | CATRSGLSTDTQYF
. | TRBJ1-1 | TRBV27 | many | TGTGCCAGCAGTTCTTCCCTAGGGGCCGTGAACACTGAAGCTTTCTTT | CASSSSLGAVNTEAFF
. | TRBJ2-5 | TRBV7-7 | many | TGTGCTAGCAGCCAACAGCAGGCAGAGACCCAGTACTTC | CASSQQQAETQYF
. | TRBJ1-6 | TRBV12-3/TRBV12-4 | . | TGTGCCTCCGGGGGCCGGACCCTCCACTTT | CASGGRTLHF
TRBD1 | TRBJ1-4 | TRBV18 | . | TGTGCCAGCTCACCACCCGGGACAGGGGAGGAAAAACTGTTTTTT | CASSPPGTGEEKLFF
. | TRBJ2-5 | TRBV20-1 | . | TGCAGTGCTAGAGATTGGACAGCGCAAGAGACCCAGTACTTC | CSARDWTAQETQYF
TRBD2 | TRBJ2-5 | TRBV7-9 | . | TGTGCCAGCAGCTTCTACAGCGGGAGTATCATGGAGACCCAGTACTTC | CASSFYSGSIMETQYF
. | TRBJ1-4 | TRBV3-1 | few | TGTGCCAGCAGCTTGGTAATTCTCCGGGTTAATGATGAAAAACTGTTTTTT | CASSLVILRVNDEKLFF
TRBD1 | TRBJ1-1 | TRBV2 | many | TGTGCCAGTCACAGGGCAGGGGGCAACACTGAAGCTTTCTTT | CASHRAGGNTEAFF
. | TRBJ1-6 | TRBV7-8 | many | TGTGCCAGCAGCTTTTTCGTCGAGTTGATTTATTCACCCCTCCACTTT | CASSFFVELIYSPLHF
. | TRBJ1-1 | TRBV19 | . | TGTGCCAGTAGTCCGGGCATGAACACTGAAGCTTTCTTT | CASSPGMNTEAFF
. | TRBJ1-1 | TRBV30 | many | TGTGCCTGGAGCCAGTTCGGGGATCAAGCTTTCTTT | CAWSQFGDQAFF
TRBD1 | TRBJ2-7 | TRBV6-1 | many | TGTGCCAGCAGCGCTAAATATCGGACAGGGCGGTACGAGCAGTACTTC | CASSAKYRTGRYEQYF
. | TRBJ2-3 | TRBV20-1 | . | TGCAGATGGTTCTTCGAGAGACGAAGTCATTTT | CRWFFERRSHF